The 28 T cell receptor beta chains below were found in one sample sequenced in a study of cytomegalovirus exposure and HLA in healthy donors. PCR was performed using 60 Vbeta and 13 Jbeta primers. The protocol was immunoSEQ multiplex PCR, while the TCRdb copy is restricted to in-frame clones and leaves out a portion. Among roughly 120,000 clones, about 60% were seen once, and the ten largest hold about 2%. Material for sequencing was PBMCs. The receptors stem from a woman between 25 and 40 years old in good health and CMV-seronegative.

The chain is built from TRBV19 and TRBJ1-5, with D perhaps matching TRBD1 (5 bases). The V gene lost 7 bases and the J gene lost 3 bases, with 16 bases spanning the gap. The CDR3 is made up of 15 amino acids. CDR1 LNHDA and CDR2 SQIVND come from the germline V gene (reference sequence). The chain's CDR3 is CASNPKGTYNQPQHF. CDR3 bases: TGTGCCAGTAATCCGAAAGGGACTTACAATCAGCCCCAGCATTTT.

This chain joins TRBV5-1 and TRBJ2-1; TRBD2 matches at 10 bases. Germline CDR1 is SGHRS and CDR2 is YFSETQ. The trim removed 0 bases at V and 8 bases at J, leaving 11 bases unmatched. The CDR3 covers 17 residues. CDR3 loop: CASSLAVSSGRGYEQFF. CDR3 sequence (DNA): TGCGCCAGCAGCTTGGCCGTTTCCAGCGGGAGGGGATATGAGCAGTTCTTC.

This clone showed up just a few times. The J gene is TRBJ2-7, the V gene TRBV15, with D unclear. The CDR3 runs 14 residues. V dropped 4 bases and J dropped 5 bases, with 15 bases sitting between them. Germline loops: CDR1 LNHNV, CDR2 YYDKDF (reference sequence). The CDR3 sequence is CATSTLVVTDEQYF. The CDR3, as DNA: TGTGCCACCAGCACCCTAGTAGTTACCGACGAGCAGTACTTC.

This clone was observed a few times. The chain couples TRBV4-1 to TRBJ2-2, with a possible D match to TRBD1 (6 bases). Germline V CDR1 and CDR2: MGHRA, YSYEKL. This CDR3 comprises 14 residues. The ends were cut back, 2 bases at V and 6 bases at J, with 10 bases in the middle. CDR3 bases: TGCGCCAGCAGCCAAAACAGGGAACCCGGGGAGCTGTTTTTT. Encoded protein: CASSQNREPGELFF.

The genes are TRBV28 and TRBJ1-5; a possible D gene is TRBD1 (6 bases). The germline gives CDR1 MDHEN, CDR2 SYDVKM. This CDR3 spans 12 amino acids. V dropped 6 bases and J dropped 7 bases, with 10 bases sitting between them. The CDR3 loop reads CASRITGQPQHF. CDR3 bases: TGTGCCAGCAGGATTACAGGGCAGCCCCAGCATTTT.

In this sample, this clone turned up a few times. The chain carries TRBV6-5 and TRBJ2-2, with 7 positions matching TRBD1. The CDR3 sequence is 15 residues long. CDR1 is MNHEY, CDR2 SVGAGI, per germline. With 3 bases clipped from V and 3 bases from J, the junction kept 4 bases outside the gene matches. The CDR3 DNA reads TGTGCCAGCAGTTATTCGGGACAGTACACCGGGGAGCTGTTTTTT. Protein: CASSYSGQYTGELFF.

The genes are TRBV4-3 and TRBJ2-1, with a weak D call TRBD2 (6 bases). The CDR3 is 19 residues long. V shed 1 base and J shed 3 bases, with 22 bases lying between them. Germline V lookup: CDR1 LGHNA, CDR2 YSLEER. The CDR3 region has the DNA TGCGCCAGCAGCCAAGGAGTTAGAAGGGCGGGATTATTCTACAATGAGCAGTTCTTC. This codes for CASSQGVRRAGLFYNEQFF.

V gene TRBV5-6 combines with J gene TRBJ2-7; D may be TRBD2 (6 bases). The CDR3 is 12 amino acids. V shed 4 bases and J shed 6 bases, with 11 bases lying between them. Per germline, CDR1 SGHDT and CDR2 YYEEEE. CDR3: CASSQLGGEQYF. The CDR3 DNA reads TGTGCCAGCAGCCAGTTGGGGGGCGAGCAGTACTTC.

The rearrangement uses TRBV2 and TRBJ1-5; D gene uncertain. The CDR3 is made up of 14 amino acids. Germline V lookup: CDR1 SNHLY, CDR2 FYNNEI. Trimming left V 3 bases short and J 0 bases short, with 6 bases between. The chain's CDR3 is CASSDSDSNQPQHF. CDR3 sequence (DNA): TGTGCCAGCAGTGACTCAGATAGCAATCAGCCCCAGCATTTT.

The chain recombines TRBV30 with TRBJ1-1, with a possible D match to TRBD1 (6 bases). V shed 0 bases and J shed 0 bases, with 8 bases lying between them. CDR3 length equals 14 residues. Per germline, CDR1 GTSNPN and CDR2 SVGIG (reference sequence). CDR3 loop: CAWSVSGVNTEAFF. The CDR3 DNA sequence: TGTGCCTGGAGTGTATCAGGGGTGAACACTGAAGCTTTCTTT.

This rearrangement joins TRBV5-6 to TRBJ1-2; no clear D. Per germline, CDR1 SGHDT and CDR2 YYEEEE. The CDR3 sequence is 14 residues long. V gave up 0 bases and J gave up 4 bases, with 10 bases separating them. The CDR3 here is CASSLATRGYGYTF. Written as DNA, the CDR3 is TGTGCCAGCAGCTTGGCTACTCGAGGCTATGGCTACACCTTC.

The genes are TRBV5-1 and TRBJ2-5, with 13 bases lining up with TRBD2. The CDR3 runs to 14 residues. Germline CDR1 reads SGHRS; CDR2 reads YFSETQ. J lost 3 bases, V lost 5 bases, and 1 base had no gene match. CDR3 sequence reads: CASRGTSGKETQYF. CDR3 coding DNA: TGCGCCAGCAGGGGGACTAGCGGGAAAGAGACCCAGTACTTC.

Only one count was recorded for this clone. The chain has TRBV6-6 and TRBJ1-2; D not resolved. Germline V gene lookup returns CDR1 MNHNY and CDR2 SVGAGI (reference sequence). CDR3 length: 12 residues. Trimming stripped 8 bases from V and 5 bases from J, with 12 bases between. CDR3 residues: CASQREGYGYTF. The CDR3 bases are TGTGCCAGCCAGCGGGAGGGATATGGCTACACCTTC.

The chain recombines TRBV28 with TRBJ1-1; possibly TRBD1 for D (5 bases). The CDR3 consists of 15 residues. Trimming pared 8 bases from V and 3 bases from J, leaving 19 bases between. Germline V gene data show CDR1 as MDHEN and CDR2 as SYDVKM. CDR3 loop: CASVGRGYGDTEAFF. DNA of the CDR3: TGTGCCAGCGTTGGCCGGGGGTATGGAGACACTGAAGCTTTCTTT.

The V call is TRBV7-8, the J call TRBJ2-1; 11 nucleotides align to TRBD2. The CDR3 runs 15 residues. Germline V gene lookup returns CDR1 SGHVS and CDR2 FQNEAQ. The ends lost 5 bases at V and 9 bases at J; junction bases unmatched: 9. The CDR3, as DNA: TGTGCCAGCAGCCCTACTAGCGGGAGTCTTATTGAGCAGTTCTTC. This sequence encodes CASSPTSGSLIEQFF.

The CDR3 nucleotides read TGCGCCAGCAGACAGGTAGCGGCTAGCACAGATACGCAGTATTTT. Translated: CASRQVAASTDTQYF. The chain employs TRBV4-1 and TRBJ2-3; maybe TRBD2 (6 bases). The CDR3 contains 15 residues. Germline V gene lookup returns CDR1 MGHRA and CDR2 YSYEKL. V dropped 6 bases and J dropped 0 bases, with 13 bases sitting between them.

There are a few counts of this clone. The rearrangement links TRBV10-3 to TRBJ2-1; 7 bases align to TRBD1. Germline CDR1 reads ENHRY; CDR2 reads SYGVKD. The V gene end was trimmed by 8 bases and the J gene end by 10 bases; junction bases not matched to a gene: 14. This CDR3 region has 14 residues. The CDR3 here is CAILPEEHRGEQFF. The CDR3 DNA reads as TGTGCCATCCTACCCGAAGAACACAGGGGCGAGCAGTTCTTC.

A few counts support this clone. The CDR3 DNA is TGTGCCAGCAGCTTAATTGGGCTTGGCCGGGGAGAGACCCAGTACTTC. As protein: CASSLIGLGRGETQYF. J is TRBJ2-5 and V is TRBV11-1; maybe TRBD2 (5 bases). The CDR3 is made up of 16 amino acids. From germline, CDR1 is SGHAT and CDR2 FQDESV (reference sequence). Trimming shortened V by 2 bases and J by 4 bases, and 17 bases separated the two germline ends.

The rearrangement joins TRBV5-1 to TRBJ2-5, with 9 positions matching TRBD2. J gave up 1 base and V 2 bases, and 6 bases lay outside the gene matches. This CDR3 contains 16 residues. Germline values: CDR1 SGHRS, CDR2 YFSETQ. The CDR3 DNA reads TGCGCCAGCAGCTTACCGGGACTAGCCATCCAAGAGACCCAGTACTTC. This encodes CASSLPGLAIQETQYF.

V usage is TRBV18 and J usage is TRBJ2-7; 9 bases are shared with TRBD1. Germline V gene lookup returns CDR1 KGHSH and CDR2 LQKENI. This CDR3 has 16 residues. With V trimmed by 4 bases and J by 6 bases, 13 bases remained unmatched. CDR3 nucleotide sequence: TGTGCCAGCTCACTAAATTCCGGGACAGGGATGGGCGAGCAGTACTTC. Its protein is CASSLNSGTGMGEQYF.

This rearrangement joins TRBV9 to TRBJ2-3; 14 bases match TRBD2. The junction had 5 bases not matched to a gene; V was cut back by 4 bases and J by 4 bases. Germline values: CDR1 SGDLS, CDR2 YYNGEE. This CDR3 spans 16 amino acids. CDR3 loop: CASSPGTSGSADTQYF. CDR3 in DNA: TGTGCCAGCAGCCCAGGGACTAGCGGGAGTGCAGATACGCAGTATTTT.

This clone was observed a few times. V usage is TRBV9 and J usage is TRBJ2-1, with D maybe TRBD2 (6 bases). CDR1 is SGDLS and CDR2 is YYNGEE in the germline V gene. This CDR3 is 15 amino acids long. V lost 3 bases to trimming and J lost 11 bases, with 21 bases between them. For the CDR3, the DNA is TGTGCCAGCAGCGGGGGACGACTAGTTCCGCCCCAGCAGTTCTTC. Its translation is CASSGGRLVPPQQFF.

The V and J genes are TRBV11-2 and TRBJ1-5, with D possibly being TRBD1 (5 bases). V was pared by 5 bases and J by 7 bases, with 12 bases between. The germline gives CDR1 SGHAT, CDR2 FQNNGV. The CDR3 runs 13 residues. CDR3: CASSASGAQPQHF. CDR3 in DNA: TGTGCCAGCAGCGCCAGCGGGGCACAGCCCCAGCATTTT. The complete variable domain, with remaining parts taken from reference TRBV11-2 and TRBJ1-5, reads EAGVAQSPRYKIIEKRQSVAFWCNPISGHATLYWYQQILGQGPKLLIQFQNNGVVDDSQLPKDRFSAERLKGVDSTLKIQPAKLEDSAVYLCASSASGAQPQHFGDGTRLSIL.

The V gene is TRBV28, the J gene TRBJ2-7; D might be TRBD1 (5 bases). The ends were cut back, 7 bases at V and 6 bases at J, with 13 bases in the middle. CDR1 and CDR2 from the germline V gene are MDHEN and SYDVKM. This CDR3 is built from 12 residues. This CDR3 reads CASNVMGREQYF. In DNA form, the CDR3 reads TGTGCCAGCAATGTGATGGGGCGCGAGCAGTACTTC. Together with reference TRBV28 and TRBJ2-7, the CDR3 gives the full variable domain: DVKVTQSSRYLVKRTGEKVFLECVQDMDHENMFWYRQDPGLGLRLIYFSYDVKMKEKGDIPEGYSVSREKKERFSLILESASTNQTSMYLCASNVMGREQYFGPGTRLTVT.

The chain combines TRBV6-6 with TRBJ1-1, with 11 bases fitting TRBD1. With 6 bases clipped from V and 0 bases from J, the junction kept 3 bases outside the gene matches. From germline, CDR1 is MNHNY and CDR2 SVGAGI (reference sequence). This CDR3 contains 15 residues. Here the CDR3 DNA reads TGTGCCAGCAGGGACAGGGGGCCGCTGAACACTGAAGCTTTCTTT. Encoded protein: CASRDRGPLNTEAFF.

This clone occurred once. V gene TRBV29-1 combines with J gene TRBJ2-2; D not certain. Trimming left V 2 bases short and J 1 base short, with 8 bases between. Germline V gene data show CDR1 as SQVTM and CDR2 as ANQGSEA. The CDR3 covers 14 residues. CDR3 in amino acids: CSVENRLNTGELFF. The CDR3, as DNA: TGCAGCGTTGAAAACCGGTTGAACACCGGGGAGCTGTTTTTT.

The chain has TRBV19 and TRBJ1-1, with 8 nucleotides matching TRBD1. CDR3 length: 14 residues. Trimming cost V 10 bases and J 1 base; bases outside gene matches: 8. Germline lookup yields CDR1 LNHDA and CDR2 SQIVND (reference sequence). The CDR3 coding sequence is TGTGCCACCGGGACAGGTTGGGGGAACACTGAAGCTTTCTTT. Residues: CATGTGWGNTEAFF.

The V call is TRBV2, the J call TRBJ2-7; 7 bases align to TRBD1. The V segment lost 6 bases and the J segment 3 bases; nucleotides outside the gene matches: 11. Looked up from germline, CDR1 is SNHLY and CDR2 is FYNNEI. The CDR3 length is 15 residues. This CDR3 reads CASSAPPGQYYEQYF. The DNA for the CDR3 is TGTGCCAGCAGCGCTCCACCGGGACAGTACTACGAGCAGTACTTC.